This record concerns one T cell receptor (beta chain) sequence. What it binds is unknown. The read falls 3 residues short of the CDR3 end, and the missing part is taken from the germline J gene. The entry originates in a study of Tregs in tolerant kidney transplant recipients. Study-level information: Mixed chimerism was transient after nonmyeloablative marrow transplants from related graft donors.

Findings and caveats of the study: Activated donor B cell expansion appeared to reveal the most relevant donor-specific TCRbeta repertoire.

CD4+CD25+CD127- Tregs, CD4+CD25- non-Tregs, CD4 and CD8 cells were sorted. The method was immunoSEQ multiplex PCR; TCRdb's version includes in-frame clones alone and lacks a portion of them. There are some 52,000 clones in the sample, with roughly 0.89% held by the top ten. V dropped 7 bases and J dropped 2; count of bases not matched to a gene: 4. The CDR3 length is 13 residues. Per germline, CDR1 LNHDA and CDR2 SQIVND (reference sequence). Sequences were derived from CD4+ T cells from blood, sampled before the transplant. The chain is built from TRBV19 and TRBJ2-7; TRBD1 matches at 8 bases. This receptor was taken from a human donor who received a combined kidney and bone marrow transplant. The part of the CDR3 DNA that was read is TGTGCCAGTAAGGGGACAGGACCCTACGAG. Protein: CASKGTGPYE. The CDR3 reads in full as CASKGTGPYEQYF.